This T cell receptor beta chain was sequenced in a study of T cell repertoires in cytomegalovirus infection. Points on this clonotype: Its specificity is unknown.

Germline lookup yields CDR1 SQVTM and CDR2 ANQGSEA. This CDR3 spans 14 amino acids. After removal of 4 bases from V and 4 bases from J, the junction contained 1 base not matched to a gene. TCRdb ran MiXCR on the reads and lists one entry per CDR3 protein. The sample has 300,000 or so distinct CDR3 sequences, more than 20% seen once. This receptor was obtained from a human donor in good health (CMV status not recorded). Some clones in this sample may be carry-over from other donors' samples. The sample in question was cultured PBMCs, obtained from culture after CMV antigen stimulation. The V call is TRBV29-1, the J call TRBJ2-3, with 14 bases identical to TRBD2. Here the CDR3 DNA reads TGCAGCGTTGGACTAGCGGGAGGGCCAGATACGCAGTATTTT. Protein sequence: CSVGLAGGPDTQYF.